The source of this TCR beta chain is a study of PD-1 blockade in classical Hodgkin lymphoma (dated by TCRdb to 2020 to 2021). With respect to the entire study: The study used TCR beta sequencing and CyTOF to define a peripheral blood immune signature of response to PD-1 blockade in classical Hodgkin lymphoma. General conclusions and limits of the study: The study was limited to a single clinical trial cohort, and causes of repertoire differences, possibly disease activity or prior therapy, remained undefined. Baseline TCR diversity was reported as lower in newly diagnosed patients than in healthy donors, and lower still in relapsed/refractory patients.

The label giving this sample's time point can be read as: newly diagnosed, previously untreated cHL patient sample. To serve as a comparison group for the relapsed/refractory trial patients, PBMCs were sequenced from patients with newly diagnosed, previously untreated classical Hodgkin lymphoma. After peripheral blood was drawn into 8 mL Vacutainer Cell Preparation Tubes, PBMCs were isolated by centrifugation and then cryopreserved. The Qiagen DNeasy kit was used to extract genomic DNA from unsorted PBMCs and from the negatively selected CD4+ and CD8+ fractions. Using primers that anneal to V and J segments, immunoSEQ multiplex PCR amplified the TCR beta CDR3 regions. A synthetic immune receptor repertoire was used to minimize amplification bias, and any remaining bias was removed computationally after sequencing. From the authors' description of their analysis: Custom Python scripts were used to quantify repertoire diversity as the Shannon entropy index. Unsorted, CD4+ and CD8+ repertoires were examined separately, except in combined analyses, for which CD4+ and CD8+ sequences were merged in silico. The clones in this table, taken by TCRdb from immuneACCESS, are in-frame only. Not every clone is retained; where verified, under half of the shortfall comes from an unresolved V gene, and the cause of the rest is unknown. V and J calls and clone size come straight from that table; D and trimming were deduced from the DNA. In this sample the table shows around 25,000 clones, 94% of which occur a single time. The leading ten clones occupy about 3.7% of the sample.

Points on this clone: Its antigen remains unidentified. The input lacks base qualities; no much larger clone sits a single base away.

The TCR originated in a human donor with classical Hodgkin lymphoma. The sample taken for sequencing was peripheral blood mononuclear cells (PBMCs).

The CDR3 region has the sequence CATYGRTVATNEKLFF. The base sequence is TGTGCCACCTATGGCCGGACGGTCGCAACTAATGAAAAACTGTTTTTT. The V gene is TRBV15 and the J gene is TRBJ1-4, with the D gene too uncertain to name. The junction shows trimming of 8 bases on V and 0 bases on J, plus 16 bases between the germline ends. The CDR3, from cysteine to phenylalanine, totals 16 residues. The CDR3 DNA has 48 bases and is translated from base 1. The CDR1 and CDR2 encoded by the germline V gene (reference sequence) are LNHNV and YYDKDF.